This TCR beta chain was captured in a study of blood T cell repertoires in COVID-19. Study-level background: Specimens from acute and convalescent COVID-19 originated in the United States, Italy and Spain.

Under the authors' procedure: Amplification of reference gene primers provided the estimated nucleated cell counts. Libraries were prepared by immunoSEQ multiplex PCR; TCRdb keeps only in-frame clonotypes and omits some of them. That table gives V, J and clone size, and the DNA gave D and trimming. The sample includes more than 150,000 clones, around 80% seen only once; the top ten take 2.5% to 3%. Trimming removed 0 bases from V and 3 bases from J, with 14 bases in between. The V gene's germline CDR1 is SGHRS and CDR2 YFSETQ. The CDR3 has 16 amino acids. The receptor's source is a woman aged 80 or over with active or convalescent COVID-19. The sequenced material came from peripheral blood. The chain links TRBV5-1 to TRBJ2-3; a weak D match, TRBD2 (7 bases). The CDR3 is CASSLGGGALTDTQYF. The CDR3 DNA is TGCGCCAGCAGCTTGGGTGGGGGGGCCCTAACAGATACGCAGTATTTT.